This T cell receptor beta chain was observed in a study of Graves' ophthalmopathy and Graves' hyperthyroidism (dated by TCRdb to 2016 to 2019). Regarding the study in general: Hyperthyroidism was defined as stable when no progression to ophthalmopathy occurred within 18 months of follow-up. In total, around 140 blood samples were TCR-sequenced: 40 to 45 ophthalmopathy, 80 or so hyperthyroidism and roughly 17 hyperthyroidism-to-ophthalmopathy patients. The independent validation cohort included 18 to 20 hyperthyroidism patients plus 17 patients who later progressed from hyperthyroidism to ophthalmopathy. T-cell repertoires of thyroid tissue and blood were compared in about six hyperthyroidism patients. Once sampling was done, hyperthyroidism patients were given methimazole at a starting dose of 30 mg daily, while ophthalmopathy patients were given high-dose intravenous methylprednisolone. To explore V-J signatures distinguishing ophthalmopathy from hyperthyroidism, a discovery set of approximately 100 patients (more than 40 ophthalmopathy, about 57 stable hyperthyroidism) was enrolled. To tell Graves' ophthalmopathy apart from Graves' hyperthyroidism, and to predict which patients would progress to ophthalmopathy, the study relied on TCR beta repertoire signatures. What the work shows at the level of the full study, not this receptor alone: No statistical method was used to set the sample size in advance, and the investigators knew which group each participant was assigned to. The 13-signature model separated ophthalmopathy from stable hyperthyroidism with 85% to 90% sensitivity and 81% to 82% specificity in cross-validation, and 80%/75% in the test set. Among expanded thyroid clonotypes with frequency above 0.001, most also showed up in blood, which suggests that blood repertoires may reflect the thyroid immune response. In validation, the model predicted ophthalmopathy progression with over 60% sensitivity and around 72% specificity; around twelve predicted patients were CT-confirmed with GO in a median of approximately 6.5 months.

CDR1 and CDR2 are read off the germline V gene as SGHRS and YFSETQ. The V and J ends are trimmed by 0 bases and 4 bases, leaving 10 bases between them. The CDR3 holds 14 amino acids from the cysteine to the phenylalanine. Only CDR3 DNA is held: 42 bases, read in frame from base 1. For repertoire sequencing, TCR beta CDR3 regions were amplified from RNA transcripts. A first-round RT-PCR used HTBI primers with the Qiagen OneStep RT-PCR kit, followed by a second-round multiplex PCR, size selection and purification. Sequencing of the libraries was carried out on an Illumina HiSeq2000 in paired-end mode with 100 bp reads. The original methods were these. SOAPnuke was used to process the reads, removing any read that contained adapters or uncalled bases, had a mean Phred below 15, or lacked an exact match to the constant primer or identifier. COPE v1.2.5 was used to merge high-quality paired reads. Clonotypes were defined as unique nucleotide sequences and were aligned to IMGT TRB V, D and J references using MiTCR v1.1. The analysis was limited to V-J combinations with a frequency above 0.0001, which together covered 99.2% of the repertoires. For each V-J combination, a TCR clonal expansion and chaos score was defined as the ratio of F50 clonal expansion to chaos observed in the TCRdist matrix. Welch's t-statistics and random forest were used to reduce features to 10 to 15 V-J combinations, which were fed into a naive Bayes classifier. The similarity between thyroid and blood repertoires was quantified using the Morisita-Horn index. The public reads were reanalyzed by TCRdb: fastp trimming at Q25, MiXCR alignment, in-frame beta chains only. Each entry is one CDR3 protein sequence, shown with its most common DNA and genes. TCRdb's processing, not the authors' own work, is the source of the V and J calls. This sample lists over a million distinct CDR3 sequences; about 38% were detected once. The ten largest make up around 10% of the sample.

The hyperthyroidism patients were 18 to 65 years old and newly diagnosed, with a disease duration of less than 2 months. Patients with other autoimmune diseases, uncontrolled infections, pregnancy or lactation were excluded from the study. Diagnosis was based on clinical symptoms, serum thyroxine, TRAb, thyroid ultrasound and orbital computed tomography. Total RNA was extracted with Trizol reagent and quality-checked on an Agilent 2100 Bioanalyzer. This clonotype was counted at least ten times. No cognate antigen has been identified for it. Within one base of it there is no much larger clone, and no base qualities were kept.

The origin of this receptor is an adult man with Graves' hyperthyroidism. The receptor chain draws on TRBV5-1 and TRBJ1-2; the D gene cannot be named for sure. The specimen was peripheral blood or thyroid tissue (not recorded which). The DNA sequence reads TGCGCCAGCAGCTTGGGGGATCTTGGCTATGGCTACACCTTC. Its translation reads: CASSLGDLGYGYTF.